The 16 T cell receptor beta chains below were found in one sample sequenced in a study of shared clonotypes between healthy human individuals. Repertoires were generated with immunoSEQ multiplex PCR, while TCRdb's copy carries only in-frame clones and drops some. The sample has under 2.5 million clones, 85% to 95% seen once. Source material: naive CD4+ T cells from PBMCs. Subset reported: CD45RA+ positively selected. The receptors shown here come from a man younger than 35 in good health. Some clones in this sample may be carry-over from other donors' samples.

The chain couples TRBV4-1 to TRBJ2-7; D remains ambiguous. This CDR3 spans 16 amino acids. Germline V gene sequence: CDR1 MGHRA, CDR2 YSYEKL. V dropped 0 bases and J dropped 0 bases, with 12 bases sitting between them. The CDR3 region is CASSQDSRLDSYEQYF. The CDR3 coding sequence is TGCGCCAGCAGCCAAGATTCGCGACTGGACTCCTACGAGCAGTACTTC.

J is TRBJ2-6 and V is TRBV18; TRBD1 agrees at 8 bases. V trimming: 2 bases; J trimming: 11 bases; junction bases outside the gene matches: 5. The CDR3 covers 14 residues. Germline V gene lookup returns CDR1 KGHSH and CDR2 LQKENI. CDR3 amino acids: CASSPLTGDHVLTF. CDR3 DNA sequence: TGTGCCAGCTCACCATTGACAGGGGACCACGTCCTGACTTTC.

In its sample, this clone was seen once. The chain employs TRBV5-8 and TRBJ1-2; D may be TRBD1 (6 bases). The CDR3 consists of 14 residues. Trimming left V 1 base short and J 3 bases short, with 10 bases between. Germline CDR1 is SGHTS and CDR2 is YDEGEE. CDR3 amino acids: CASSLRGAHYGYTF. In DNA, the CDR3 is TGTGCCAGCAGCTTGAGGGGGGCGCACTATGGCTACACCTTC. The whole variable domain, remainder taken from reference TRBV5-8 and TRBJ1-2, is EAGVTQSPTHLIKTRGQQATLRCSPISGHTSVYWYQQALGLGLQFLLWYDEGEERNRGNFPPRFSGRQFPNYSSELNVNALELEDSALYLCASSLRGAHYGYTFGSGTRLTVV.

This clone was seen only once. The V call is TRBV6-5, the J call TRBJ2-2; TRBD2 matches at 9 bases. CDR3 length: 16 residues. Trimming took 0 bases from V and 6 from J; bases not matched to a gene: 5. Germline V gene lookup returns CDR1 MNHEY and CDR2 SVGAGI. CDR3 in amino acids: CASSYSVAGGPGELFF. Here the CDR3 DNA reads TGTGCCAGCAGTTACTCTGTCGCGGGAGGGCCCGGGGAGCTGTTTTTT.

The rearrangement joins TRBV28 to TRBJ2-7; perhaps TRBD1 as D (6 bases). Trimming took 8 bases from V and 5 from J, leaving 19 bases between them. Germline V gene sequence: CDR1 MDHEN, CDR2 SYDVKM. This CDR3 is 14 amino acids long. The CDR3 DNA reads TGTGCCAGCGGGCCCGGGACACCGCTCCACGAGCAGTACTTC. Protein product: CASGPGTPLHEQYF. The full variable domain, rest sourced from reference TRBV28 and TRBJ2-7, is DVKVTQSSRYLVKRTGEKVFLECVQDMDHENMFWYRQDPGLGLRLIYFSYDVKMKEKGDIPEGYSVSREKKERFSLILESASTNQTSMYLCASGPGTPLHEQYFGPGTRLTVT.

The chain has TRBV5-4 and TRBJ2-1; 13 bases are shared with TRBD2. The V and J ends lost 1 base and 0 bases, in that order; junction bases with no gene match: 1. Germline CDR1 SGHNT, CDR2 YYREEE (reference sequence). The CDR3 totals 17 residues. CDR3 nucleotide sequence: TGTGCCAGCAGCTTGCGGACTAGCGGGAGCTCCTACAATGAGCAGTTCTTC. Protein sequence: CASSLRTSGSSYNEQFF.

The chain links TRBV25-1 to TRBJ2-3; 7 bases line up with TRBD1. The trim removed 3 bases at V and 4 bases at J, leaving 13 bases unmatched. The CDR3 contains 17 residues. CDR1 MGHDK and CDR2 SYGVNS come from the germline V gene. CDR3 region: CASSDPARDRVSDTQYF. CDR3 nucleotides: TGTGCCAGCAGTGACCCGGCCCGGGACAGAGTATCAGATACGCAGTATTTT. The variable domain in full, completed from reference TRBV25-1 and TRBJ2-3, reads EADIYQTPRYLVIGTGKKITLECSQTMGHDKMYWYQQDPGMELHLIHYSYGVNSTEKGDLSSESTVSRIRTEHFPLTLESARPSHTSQYLCASSDPARDRVSDTQYFGPGTRLTVL.

The chain is built from TRBV5-4 and TRBJ1-2, with TRBD1 identical over 9 bases. The V segment lost 3 bases and the J segment 3 bases; nucleotides outside the gene matches: 3. CDR1 is SGHNT and CDR2 is YYREEE in the germline V gene (reference sequence). This CDR3 has 14 residues. The CDR3, as DNA: TGTGCCAGCAGCTACACAGGGGGCGACTATGGCTACACCTTC. Its protein product is CASSYTGGDYGYTF.

The genes are TRBV5-1 and TRBJ2-5; 8 nucleotides line up with TRBD1. The CDR3 length is 16 residues. The V and J ends lost 1 base and 1 base, in that order; junction bases with no gene match: 6. Germline V CDR1 and CDR2: SGHRS, YFSETQ. The CDR3 DNA is TGCGCCAGCAGCTTGCCGTCAGGGGGCACCCAAGAGACCCAGTACTTC. Encoded protein: CASSLPSGGTQETQYF.

This clone was seen only a few times. The rearrangement links TRBV4-2 to TRBJ2-7; D gene unclear. Germline CDR1 reads LGHNA; CDR2 reads YNFKEQ. Trimming left V 0 bases short and J 6 bases short, with 12 bases between. The CDR3 runs 14 residues. The CDR3 loop is CASSQDRRLPEQYF. The CDR3, as DNA: TGTGCCAGCAGCCAAGATAGGCGGTTACCCGAGCAGTACTTC.

The rearrangement uses TRBV30 and TRBJ1-3; unclear D gene. CDR1 and CDR2 (germline): GTSNPN, SVGIG (reference sequence). V was pared by 4 bases and J by 3 bases, with 10 bases between. The CDR3 covers 13 residues. The CDR3 reads CAWNNNYGNTIYF. The CDR3 nucleotides read TGTGCCTGGAATAACAATTATGGAAACACCATATATTTT.

The chain links TRBV4-3 to TRBJ2-7; D possibly corresponds to TRBD2 (6 bases). V shed 1 base and J shed 0 bases, with 13 bases lying between them. This CDR3 contains 16 residues. The germline CDR1 and CDR2 sequences are LGHNA and YSLEER. CDR3 sequence: CASSQGVPGLSYEQYF. For the CDR3, the DNA is TGCGCCAGCAGCCAAGGGGTCCCGGGACTCTCCTACGAGCAGTACTTC.

The V gene is TRBV5-1, the J gene TRBJ1-3; D gene unclear. The CDR3 has 16 residues. Trimming left V 0 bases short and J 3 bases short, with 13 bases between. Germline assignment: CDR1 SGHRS and CDR2 YFSETQ. CDR3 nucleotide sequence: TGCGCCAGCAGCTTGGCCCTGTCTGGGGTTGGAAACACCATATATTTT. Its translation: CASSLALSGVGNTIYF.

This rearrangement joins TRBV14 to TRBJ1-1; 8 nucleotides line up with TRBD1. V dropped 4 bases and J dropped 4; count of bases not matched to a gene: 2. The CDR3 loop spans 13 amino acids. Germline CDR1 reads SGHDN; CDR2 reads FVKESK. The CDR3 sequence is CASSRDRFTEAFF. CDR3 DNA sequence: TGTGCCAGCAGCCGGGACAGGTTCACTGAAGCTTTCTTT.

This clone was picked up one time. This chain connects TRBV18 to TRBJ1-1, with 8 bases identical to TRBD1. The germline gives CDR1 KGHSH, CDR2 LQKENI. The CDR3 runs to 16 residues. Trimming cost V 6 bases and J 1 base; bases outside gene matches: 10. The CDR3 spells CASSRGIGQGNTEAFF. Here the CDR3 DNA reads TGTGCCAGCTCCCGGGGTATTGGACAGGGGAACACTGAAGCTTTCTTT.

As concerns this clone: An end of the junction differs from the germline gene, which may be a read error. V gene TRBV11-1 combines with J gene TRBJ2-1; 8 bases map to TRBD1. CDR1 SGHAT and CDR2 FQDESV come from the germline V gene (reference sequence). The CDR3 has 12 residues. The CDR3 DNA follows: TGTGCCAGCAGCGAGCTCTTGGACAGGGCGCTCTTC. It codes for CASSELLDRALF.